This TCR beta chain was recovered during a study of cytomegalovirus exposure and HLA in healthy donors. About the study: For the 300 to 400 genotyped donors, over 80% fell within the Caucasian-associated ancestry cluster. Broader study findings: In a later analysis, a genetic analysis reported fewer productive-TCR N-insertions in an Asian-associated ancestry cluster than the cohort average.

The CDR3 spans 15 residues. Germline CDR1 is MNHNS and CDR2 is SASEGT. PCR was performed using 60 Vbeta and 13 Jbeta primers. Some clones are missing from TCRdb's copy, which holds only in-frame ones; the method was immunoSEQ multiplex PCR. The profile shows over 150,000 clones, 68% of them singletons. As for this clone: Its target is not known. At one end the junction does not follow the germline gene, possibly because of a read error.

The rearrangement joins TRBV6-1 to TRBJ1-5, with TRBD1 matching 7 bases. Sequenced sample: PBMCs. The TCR comes from a man aged 50 to 60 in good health and CMV-seronegative. In nucleotides, the CDR3 is TGTGCCAGCAGTGGGTACAGGGGAGGCAACCAGCCCCAGCATTTT. Protein: CASSGYRGGNQPQHF.